This T cell receptor beta chain was retrieved from a study of CD8 T cells in ankylosing spondylitis. Trimming pared 3 bases from V and 2 bases from J, leaving 12 bases between. The CDR3 covers 15 residues. Germline CDR1 is LGHNA and CDR2 is YSLEER. Notes on the study in general: Disease-linked clones bore a CD8+ phenotype and were relatively rare in peripheral blood. It was reported that disease-linked clones were significantly enriched in matched ankylosing spondylitis synovial fluid.

Comments on this clonotype: What it recognizes is unknown.

Via MiXCR, TCRdb re-called the 5' RACE reads, giving one row per CDR3 protein. This sample has around 35,000 distinct CDR3 sequences, with roughly an eighth found just once. The chain employs TRBV4-3 and TRBJ2-3, with D tentatively TRBD1 or TRBD2 (5 bases each). Sequenced input: synovial fluid, either unsorted or a sorted T cell fraction (not recorded which). This TCR came from a male donor with ankylosing spondylitis. CDR3 amino acids: CASSHYGTITDTQYF. CDR3 bases: TGCGCCAGCAGCCACTACGGGACGATCACAGATACGCAGTATTTT.